The clone carrying this T cell receptor (beta chain) has only one observation. Every donor was a healthy person donating bone marrow. The sample is drawn from a study of cytomegalovirus exposure and HLA in healthy donors. V dropped 5 bases and J dropped 5 bases, with 19 bases sitting between them. The CDR3 totals 15 residues. The germline CDR1 and CDR2 sequences are SGHTA and FQGNSA. PCR involved 60 Vbeta and 13 Jbeta primers. As handled by the study authors: As a later analysis found, there were about 80 million unique TCR beta chains, of which 8.5 million to 14 million were shared. Profiling relied on immunoSEQ multiplex PCR, and the TCRdb table lists in-frame clones only, not all of them. The DNA gave D and trimming, while V, J and clone size come from that table. This table holds 90,000 to 120,000 clones, about 74% found once.

The receptor comes from a middle-aged woman in good health and CMV-seropositive. What was sequenced was PBMCs. V is TRBV7-2 and J is TRBJ2-7; TRBD2 is a possible D gene (6 bases). The CDR3 protein is CASSPRGWRDHEQYF. In nucleotides, the CDR3 is TGTGCCAGCAGCCCCCGCGGGTGGAGGGACCACGAGCAGTACTTC.